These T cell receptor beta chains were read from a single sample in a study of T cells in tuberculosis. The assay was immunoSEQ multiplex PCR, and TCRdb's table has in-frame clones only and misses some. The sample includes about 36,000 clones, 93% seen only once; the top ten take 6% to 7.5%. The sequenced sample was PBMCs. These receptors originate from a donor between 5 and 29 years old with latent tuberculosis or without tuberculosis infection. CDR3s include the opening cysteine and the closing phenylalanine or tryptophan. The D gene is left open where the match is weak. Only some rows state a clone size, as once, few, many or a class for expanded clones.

CDR3 protein: CASSTSGRNTEAFF
CDR3 DNA: TGTGCCAGCAGTACCTCAGGCAGGAACACTGAAGCTTTCTTT
V gene: TRBV2
J gene: TRBJ1-1
clone size: .
D gene: .

CDR3 protein: CASSGTASHGNGYTF
CDR3 DNA: TGTGCCAGCTCCGGGACAGCCTCTCACGGGAATGGCTACACCTTC
V gene: TRBV25-1
J gene: TRBJ1-2
clone size: .
D gene: TRBD1

CDR3 protein: CASRPGHENSPLHF
CDR3 DNA: TGTGCCAGCAGGCCGGGACATGAGAATTCACCCCTCCACTTT
V gene: TRBV9
J gene: TRBJ1-6
clone size: .
D gene: .

CDR3 protein: CASSPVGGTSGLNEQFF
CDR3 DNA: TGCGCCAGCAGCCCGGTAGGCGGGACTAGCGGCCTTAATGAGCAGTTCTTC
V gene: TRBV5-1
J gene: TRBJ2-1
clone size: .
D gene: TRBD2

CDR3 protein: CASSFGEIPNYGYTF
CDR3 DNA: TGTGCCAGCAGCTTCGGTGAAATTCCGAACTATGGCTACACCTTC
V gene: TRBV7-8
J gene: TRBJ1-2
clone size: .
D gene: .

CDR3 protein: CASSNREFTEAFF
CDR3 DNA: TGTGCCAGCAGCAACCGGGAATTCACTGAAGCTTTCTTT
V gene: TRBV7-8
J gene: TRBJ1-1
clone size: few
D gene: .

CDR3 protein: CASSLGGQVSYEQYF
CDR3 DNA: TGTGCCAGCAGCTTAGGCGGGCAGGTCTCCTACGAGCAGTACTTC
V gene: TRBV7-9
J gene: TRBJ2-7
clone size: .
D gene: .

CDR3 protein: CASRLQGNSNTEAFF
CDR3 DNA: TGTGCCAGCAGACTTCAGGGGAATTCGAACACTGAAGCTTTCTTT
V gene: TRBV6-1
J gene: TRBJ1-1
clone size: once
D gene: .

CDR3 protein: CATQLAGVGELFF
CDR3 DNA: TGTGCCACACAACTAGCGGGGGTCGGGGAGCTGTTTTTT
V gene: TRBV30
J gene: TRBJ2-2
clone size: .
D gene: TRBD2

CDR3 protein: CASSPINRLAGTSYEQYF
CDR3 DNA: TGTGCCAGCAGCCCGATTAATAGGCTAGCGGGGACCTCCTACGAGCAGTACTTC
V gene: TRBV11-2
J gene: TRBJ2-7
clone size: .
D gene: TRBD2

CDR3 protein: CASSPQVAINYGYTF
CDR3 DNA: TGTGCCAGCAGCCCCCAGGTGGCCATAAACTATGGCTACACCTTC
V gene: TRBV5-4
J gene: TRBJ1-2
clone size: few
D gene: .

CDR3 protein: CASSYSNRATNEKLFF
CDR3 DNA: TGTGCCAGCAGTTACTCGAACCGGGCAACTAATGAAAAACTGTTTTTT
V gene: TRBV6-5
J gene: TRBJ1-4
clone size: once
D gene: .

CDR3 protein: CSAHEERANTEAFF
CDR3 DNA: TGCAGCGCTCATGAGGAGAGGGCCAACACTGAAGCTTTCTTT
V gene: TRBV29-1
J gene: TRBJ1-1
clone size: .
D gene: .

CDR3 protein: CASSSRRTDYYEQYF
CDR3 DNA: TGTGCCAGCAGCTCAAGGAGGACAGACTACTACGAGCAGTACTTC
V gene: TRBV5-4
J gene: TRBJ2-7
clone size: .
D gene: .

CDR3 protein: CASSRQGLSYGYTF
CDR3 DNA: TGTGCCAGTAGTAGACAGGGGCTGTCCTATGGCTACACCTTC
V gene: TRBV19
J gene: TRBJ1-2
clone size: .
D gene: TRBD1

CDR3 protein: CASSSGTSGGTFLGTKTDTQYF
CDR3 DNA: TGTGCCAGCAGCTCCGGGACTAGCGGGGGGACCTTCCTAGGTACAAAAACAGATACGCAGTATTTT
V gene: TRBV9
J gene: TRBJ2-3
clone size: .
D gene: TRBD2

CDR3 protein: CASSQYTGTAFYGYTF
CDR3 DNA: TGTGCCAGCAGCCAATACACCGGGACAGCTTTTTATGGCTACACCTTC
V gene: TRBV14
J gene: TRBJ1-2
clone size: .
D gene: TRBD1

CDR3 protein: CASSIVQGGNQPQHF
CDR3 DNA: TGTGCCAGTAGTATTGTACAGGGGGGCAATCAGCCCCAGCATTTT
V gene: TRBV19
J gene: TRBJ1-5
clone size: .
D gene: TRBD1

CDR3 protein: CASSVGVDSSYEQYF
CDR3 DNA: TGTGCCAGCAGCGTAGGAGTGGACAGCTCTTACGAGCAGTACTTC
V gene: TRBV9
J gene: TRBJ2-7
clone size: .
D gene: .

CDR3 protein: CASSYEDTGDLAEAFF
CDR3 DNA: TGTGCCAGCAGTTACGAAGATACAGGGGACTTAGCTGAAGCTTTCTTT
V gene: TRBV6-5
J gene: TRBJ1-1
clone size: .
D gene: TRBD1

CDR3 protein: CASSSGGADIQYF
CDR3 DNA: TGTGCCAGCAGCTCGGGGGGGGCGGACATTCAGTACTTC
V gene: TRBV5-8
J gene: TRBJ2-4
clone size: .
D gene: TRBD2

CDR3 protein: CSIRQDSSYEQYF
CDR3 DNA: TGCAGCATCCGACAGGATTCTTCCTACGAGCAGTACTTC
V gene: TRBV29-1
J gene: TRBJ2-7
clone size: medium-sized
D gene: .

CDR3 protein: CASRGDSEETQYF
CDR3 DNA: TGTGCCAGCAGAGGGGACAGCGAAGAGACCCAGTACTTC
V gene: TRBV11-3
J gene: TRBJ2-5
clone size: once
D gene: TRBD1

CDR3 protein: CASSSGETQYF
CDR3 DNA: TGTGCCAGCAGCTCGGGGGAGACCCAGTACTTC
V gene: TRBV11-2
J gene: TRBJ2-5
clone size: .
D gene: .

CDR3 protein: CASSTRDREVSGYTF
CDR3 DNA: TGTGCCAGCAGCACTCGGGACAGGGAAGTTTCTGGCTACACCTTC
V gene: TRBV5-8
J gene: TRBJ1-2
clone size: .
D gene: TRBD1

CDR3 protein: CASSDGGFTTEAFF
CDR3 DNA: TGTGCCAGCAGTGATGGGGGGTTTACGACTGAAGCTTTCTTT
V gene: TRBV25-1
J gene: TRBJ1-1
clone size: .
D gene: .

CDR3 protein: CASSLDSFVYSNQPQHF
CDR3 DNA: TGTGCCAGCAGCCTGGACAGCTTCGTCTATAGCAATCAGCCCCAGCATTTT
V gene: TRBV2
J gene: TRBJ1-5
clone size: once
D gene: .

CDR3 protein: CATGPAGRLSGANVLTF
CDR3 DNA: TGTGCCACCGGTCCAGCGGGGCGACTCTCTGGGGCCAACGTCCTGACTTTC
V gene: TRBV19
J gene: TRBJ2-6
clone size: .
D gene: TRBD2

CDR3 protein: CASSSGGGYTF
CDR3 DNA: TGTGCCAGCAGTTCAGGTGGTGGCTACACCTTC
V gene: TRBV6-1
J gene: TRBJ1-2
clone size: .
D gene: .

CDR3 protein: CAWTTSGKLFF
CDR3 DNA: TGTGCCTGGACCACCAGCGGAAAACTGTTTTTT
V gene: TRBV30
J gene: TRBJ1-4
clone size: .
D gene: .

CDR3 protein: CASSRTGNSPLHF
CDR3 DNA: TGTGCCAGCAGCCGAACAGGGAATTCACCCCTCCACTTT
V gene: TRBV7-3
J gene: TRBJ1-6
clone size: .
D gene: .

CDR3 protein: CASSSSGGSNTGELFF
CDR3 DNA: TGTGCCAGCAGCTCGTCGGGGGGCTCGAACACCGGGGAGCTGTTTTTT
V gene: TRBV7-3
J gene: TRBJ2-2
clone size: .
D gene: .

CDR3 protein: CASRTSGGTGELFF
CDR3 DNA: TGTGCCAGTCGGACTAGCGGGGGGACCGGGGAGCTGTTTTTT
V gene: TRBV19
J gene: TRBJ2-2
clone size: .
D gene: TRBD2

CDR3 protein: CASSLGQENSPLHF
CDR3 DNA: TGCGCCAGCAGCTTGGGACAGGAGAATTCACCCCTCCACTTT
V gene: TRBV5-1
J gene: TRBJ1-6
clone size: once
D gene: .

CDR3 protein: CATSRERRGQDGYTF
CDR3 DNA: TGTGCCACCAGCAGAGAACGAAGGGGGCAAGATGGCTACACCTTC
V gene: TRBV15
J gene: TRBJ1-2
clone size: .
D gene: TRBD1

CDR3 protein: CATSRDDPGTEEYF
CDR3 DNA: TGTGCCACCAGCAGAGATGACCCAGGGACAGAAGAGTACTTC
V gene: TRBV15
J gene: TRBJ2-7
clone size: .
D gene: TRBD1

CDR3 protein: CASSLPPAGLGTDTQYF
CDR3 DNA: TGTGCCAGCAGCTTACCTCCGGCGGGTTTAGGCACAGATACGCAGTATTTT
V gene: TRBV7-9
J gene: TRBJ2-3
clone size: once
D gene: .

CDR3 protein: CASSHRTGGSEQYF
CDR3 DNA: TGCGCCAGCAGCCATAGGACAGGGGGTTCTGAGCAGTACTTC
V gene: TRBV5-1
J gene: TRBJ2-7
clone size: .
D gene: TRBD1

CDR3 protein: CASSQDPHGLGTYNEQFF
CDR3 DNA: TGCGCCAGCAGCCAAGATCCACACGGACTAGGGACCTACAATGAGCAGTTCTTC
V gene: TRBV4-1
J gene: TRBJ2-1
clone size: .
D gene: TRBD2

CDR3 protein: CASSRQGAPNYGYTF
CDR3 DNA: TGTGCCAGCAGCAGACAGGGGGCGCCGAACTATGGCTACACCTTC
V gene: TRBV7-9
J gene: TRBJ1-2
clone size: .
D gene: TRBD1

CDR3 protein: CASSLGVELRAKNIQYF
CDR3 DNA: TGTGCCAGCAGCTTAGGTGTGGAGCTGAGGGCTAAAAACATTCAGTACTTC
V gene: TRBV11-3
J gene: TRBJ2-4
clone size: .
D gene: .

CDR3 protein: CASSDRLGSNQPQHF
CDR3 DNA: TGTGCCAGCAGCGACCGACTGGGTAGCAATCAGCCCCAGCATTTT
V gene: TRBV7-8
J gene: TRBJ1-5
clone size: .
D gene: .

CDR3 protein: CASTLRARINNYGYTF
CDR3 DNA: TGTGCCAGTACTCTCAGGGCCAGAATAAATAACTATGGCTACACCTTC
V gene: TRBV19
J gene: TRBJ1-2
clone size: .
D gene: .

CDR3 protein: CASSLPGGLGEQYF
CDR3 DNA: TGTGCCAGCAGTCTCCCGGGGGGTCTGGGCGAGCAGTACTTC
V gene: TRBV27
J gene: TRBJ2-7
clone size: .
D gene: TRBD2

CDR3 protein: CASSVVGASEGTDTQYF
CDR3 DNA: TGTGCCAGCAGCGTAGTAGGGGCCAGTGAAGGCACAGATACGCAGTATTTT
V gene: TRBV9
J gene: TRBJ2-3
clone size: .
D gene: .

CDR3 protein: CASSKDSLSTDTQYF
CDR3 DNA: TGTGCCAGCAGTAAAGACAGCCTGTCGACAGATACGCAGTATTTT
V gene: TRBV6-5
J gene: TRBJ2-3
clone size: .
D gene: .

CDR3 protein: CASSGGAKNIQYF
CDR3 DNA: TGTGCCAGTAGCGGGGGGGCCAAAAACATTCAGTACTTC
V gene: TRBV19
J gene: TRBJ2-4
clone size: .
D gene: TRBD2

CDR3 protein: CASARLVSGGAGEQFF
CDR3 DNA: TGTGCCAGTGCTCGGCTCGTGAGCGGGGGGGCCGGTGAGCAGTTCTTC
V gene: TRBV7-2
J gene: TRBJ2-1
clone size: .
D gene: TRBD2

CDR3 protein: CASGSREDNEQFF
CDR3 DNA: TGTGCTAGTGGTTCCAGGGAAGACAATGAGCAGTTCTTC
V gene: TRBV12-5
J gene: TRBJ2-1
clone size: .
D gene: .

CDR3 protein: CASSLGVRGSGYEQYF
CDR3 DNA: TGTGCCAGCAGCTTAGGGGTCAGGGGATCGGGCTACGAGCAGTACTTC
V gene: TRBV7-2
J gene: TRBJ2-7
clone size: .
D gene: .